Sequencing of this T cell receptor beta chain was carried out in a study of early T cells in non-severe SARS-CoV-2 infection. Trimming took 8 bases from V and 2 from J, leaving 10 bases between them. Germline CDR1 and CDR2: MNHNS and SASEGT. The CDR3 is made up of 13 amino acids. TCRdb itself ran the 5' RACE reads through MiXCR, one entry per CDR3 protein. The sample includes around 70,000 distinct CDR3 sequences, approximately 10% seen only once; the top ten take 6.4%. This clonotype has ten or more counts. Input material: whole blood. This clonotype originated in an adult who was a healthcare worker with PCR-confirmed SARS-CoV-2 infection or an uninfected control (not recorded which). This chain uses TRBV6-1 with TRBJ2-1, with D unresolved. The CDR3 region has the DNA TGTGCCAGCGGATCAAAACCCTACAATGAGCAGTTCTTC. Translation gives CASGSKPYNEQFF.